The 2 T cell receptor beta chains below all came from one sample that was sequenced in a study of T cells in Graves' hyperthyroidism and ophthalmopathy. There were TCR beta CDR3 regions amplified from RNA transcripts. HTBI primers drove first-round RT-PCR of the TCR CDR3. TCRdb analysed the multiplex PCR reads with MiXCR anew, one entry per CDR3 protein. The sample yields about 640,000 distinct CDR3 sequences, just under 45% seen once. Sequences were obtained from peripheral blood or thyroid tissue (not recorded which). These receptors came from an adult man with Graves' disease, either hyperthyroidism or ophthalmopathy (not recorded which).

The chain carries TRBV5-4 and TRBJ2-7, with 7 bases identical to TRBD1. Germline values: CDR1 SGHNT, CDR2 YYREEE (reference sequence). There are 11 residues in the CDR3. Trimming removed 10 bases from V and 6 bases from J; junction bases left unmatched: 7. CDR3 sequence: CAGDRVIEQYF. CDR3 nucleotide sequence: TGTGCCGGCGACAGGGTTATCGAGCAGTACTTC.

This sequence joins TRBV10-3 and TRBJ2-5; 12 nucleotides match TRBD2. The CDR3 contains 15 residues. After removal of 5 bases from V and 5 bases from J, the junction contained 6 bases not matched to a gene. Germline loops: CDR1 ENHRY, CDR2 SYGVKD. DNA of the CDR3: TGTGCCATCAGTCCCACTAGCGGGGGGATCGAGACCCAGTACTTC. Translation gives CAISPTSGGIETQYF.